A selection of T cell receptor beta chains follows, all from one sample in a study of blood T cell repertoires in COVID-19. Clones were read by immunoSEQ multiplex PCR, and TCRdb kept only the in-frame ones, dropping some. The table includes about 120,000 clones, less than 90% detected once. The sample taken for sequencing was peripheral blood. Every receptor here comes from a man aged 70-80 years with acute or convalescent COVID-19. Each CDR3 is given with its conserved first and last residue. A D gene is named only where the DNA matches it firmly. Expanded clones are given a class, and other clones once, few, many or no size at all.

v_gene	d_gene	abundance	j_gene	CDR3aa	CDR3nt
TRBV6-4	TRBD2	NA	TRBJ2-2	CASSDSPLAGGPAGELFF	TGTGCCAGCAGTGACTCCCCTCTAGCGGGGGGGCCAGCCGGGGAGCTGTTTTTT
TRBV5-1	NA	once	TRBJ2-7	CASSFLGGHYEQYF	TGCGCCAGCAGCTTCTTGGGGGGGCACTACGAGCAGTACTTC
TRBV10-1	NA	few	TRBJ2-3	CASSENLGGTDTQYF	TGCGCCAGCAGCGAAAACCTGGGCGGCACAGATACGCAGTATTTT
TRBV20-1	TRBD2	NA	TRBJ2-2	CSASPSGNTGELFF	TGCAGTGCTAGTCCTAGCGGGAACACCGGGGAGCTGTTTTTT
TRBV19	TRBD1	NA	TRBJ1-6	CASSPRQGEFSPLHF	TGTGCCAGTAGTCCACGACAGGGAGAGTTTTCACCCCTCCACTTT
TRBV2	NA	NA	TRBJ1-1	CASSQNTEAFF	TGTGCCAGCAGCCAGAACACTGAAGCTTTCTTT
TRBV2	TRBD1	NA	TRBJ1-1	CASFRQGAAEAFF	TGTGCCAGCTTCCGACAGGGGGCTGCTGAAGCTTTCTTT
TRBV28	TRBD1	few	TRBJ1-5	CASRRTGGGQPQHF	TGTGCCAGCAGACGGACAGGGGGCGGTCAGCCCCAGCATTTT
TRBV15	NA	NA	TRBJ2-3	CATSRDRGPSTDTQYF	TGTGCCACCAGCAGAGATCGCGGCCCGAGCACAGATACGCAGTATTTT
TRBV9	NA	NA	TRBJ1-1	CASSSQIGTEAFF	TGTGCCAGCAGCTCACAGATAGGCACTGAAGCTTTCTTT
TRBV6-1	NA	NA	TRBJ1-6	CASSEWGTGSPLHF	TGTGCCAGCAGTGAATGGGGCACCGGATCACCCCTCCACTTT
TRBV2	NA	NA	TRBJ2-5	CASSGRQAQETQYF	TGTGCCAGCAGTGGCCGACAGGCCCAAGAGACCCAGTACTTC
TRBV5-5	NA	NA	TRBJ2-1	CASSLSWAGSYNEQFF	TGTGCCAGCAGCTTAAGCTGGGCGGGCTCCTACAATGAGCAGTTCTTC
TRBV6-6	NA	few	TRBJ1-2	CASSYDRNYGYTF	TGTGCCAGCAGTTATGACAGAAACTATGGCTACACCTTC
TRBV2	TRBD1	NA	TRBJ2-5	CASSEGAWETQYF	TGTGCCAGCAGCGAGGGGGCTTGGGAGACCCAGTACTTC
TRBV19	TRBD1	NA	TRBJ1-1	CASSSGTGEGTEAFF	TGTGCCAGTAGTAGTGGGACAGGGGAGGGCACTGAAGCTTTCTTT
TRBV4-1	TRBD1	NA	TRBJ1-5	CASSQGQGKGNQPQHF	TGCGCCAGCAGCCAAGGACAGGGGAAGGGCAATCAGCCCCAGCATTTT
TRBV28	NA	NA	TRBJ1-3	CASSPGQSGNTIYF	TGTGCCAGCAGTCCAGGTCAATCTGGAAACACCATATATTTT
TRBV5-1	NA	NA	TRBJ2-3	CASSFPDPGIDTQYF	TGCGCCAGCAGCTTCCCGGACCCGGGGATAGATACGCAGTATTTT
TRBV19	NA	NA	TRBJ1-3	CASSTTVSGNTIYF	TGTGCCAGTAGTACGACAGTCTCTGGAAACACCATATATTTT
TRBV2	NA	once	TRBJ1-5	CASSEATVDQPQHF	TGTGCCAGCAGTGAAGCAACTGTGGATCAGCCCCAGCATTTT
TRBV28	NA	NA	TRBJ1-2	CASSQKMYGYTF	TGTGCCAGCAGCCAAAAAATGTATGGCTACACCTTC
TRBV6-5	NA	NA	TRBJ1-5	CASQGGNSNQPQHF	TGTGCCAGCCAGGGAGGGAATAGCAATCAGCCCCAGCATTTT